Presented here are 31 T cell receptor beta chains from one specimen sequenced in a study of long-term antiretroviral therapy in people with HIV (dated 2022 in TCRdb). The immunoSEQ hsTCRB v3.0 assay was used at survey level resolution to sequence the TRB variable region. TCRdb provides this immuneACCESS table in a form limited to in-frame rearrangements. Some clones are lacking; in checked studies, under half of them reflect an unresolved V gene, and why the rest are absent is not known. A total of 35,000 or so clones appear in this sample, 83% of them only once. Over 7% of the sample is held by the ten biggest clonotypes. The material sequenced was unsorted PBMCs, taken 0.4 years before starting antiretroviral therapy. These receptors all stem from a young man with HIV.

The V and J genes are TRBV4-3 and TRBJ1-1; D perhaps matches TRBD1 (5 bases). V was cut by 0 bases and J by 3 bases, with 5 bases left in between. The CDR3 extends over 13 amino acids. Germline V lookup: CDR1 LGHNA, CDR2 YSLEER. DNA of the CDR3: TGCGCCAGCAGCCAAGAAGGGGACACTGAAGCTTTCTTT. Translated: CASSQEGDTEAFF.

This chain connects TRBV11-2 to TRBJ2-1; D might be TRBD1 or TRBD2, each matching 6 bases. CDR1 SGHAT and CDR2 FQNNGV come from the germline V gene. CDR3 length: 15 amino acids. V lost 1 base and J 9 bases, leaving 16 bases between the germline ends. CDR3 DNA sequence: TGTGCCAGCAGCTTAGTGGCCGGGGGCTTCGGTGAGCAGTTCTTC. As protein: CASSLVAGGFGEQFF.

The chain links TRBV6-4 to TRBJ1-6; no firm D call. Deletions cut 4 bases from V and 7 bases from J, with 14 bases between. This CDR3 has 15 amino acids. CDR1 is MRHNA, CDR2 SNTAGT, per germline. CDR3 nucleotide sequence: TGTGCCAGCAGTGTTACCGGGGATTTGAATTCACCCCTCCACTTT. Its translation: CASSVTGDLNSPLHF.

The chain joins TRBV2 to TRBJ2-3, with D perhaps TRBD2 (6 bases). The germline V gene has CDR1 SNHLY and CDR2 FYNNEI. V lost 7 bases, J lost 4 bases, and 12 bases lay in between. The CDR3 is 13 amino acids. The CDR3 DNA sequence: TGTGCCAGCACGGCCGGGGGAGCAGATACGCAGTATTTT. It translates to CASTAGGADTQYF.

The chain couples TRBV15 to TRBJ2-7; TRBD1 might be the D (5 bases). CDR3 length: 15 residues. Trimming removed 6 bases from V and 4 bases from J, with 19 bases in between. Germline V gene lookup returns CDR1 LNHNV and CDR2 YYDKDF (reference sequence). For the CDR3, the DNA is TGTGCCACCAGGGTGGGCGCAGGAAGGGGTTACGAGCAGTACTTC. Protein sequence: CATRVGAGRGYEQYF.

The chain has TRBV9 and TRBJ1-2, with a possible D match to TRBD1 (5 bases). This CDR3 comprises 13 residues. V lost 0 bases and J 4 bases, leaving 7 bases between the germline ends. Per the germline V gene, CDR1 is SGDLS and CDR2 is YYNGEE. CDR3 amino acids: CASSVGGAYGYTF. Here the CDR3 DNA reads TGTGCCAGCAGCGTAGGTGGGGCCTATGGCTACACCTTC.

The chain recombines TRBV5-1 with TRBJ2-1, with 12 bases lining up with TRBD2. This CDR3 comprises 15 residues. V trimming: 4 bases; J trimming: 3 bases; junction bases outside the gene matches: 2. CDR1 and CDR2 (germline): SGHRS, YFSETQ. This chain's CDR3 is CASSGGLAGYNEQFF. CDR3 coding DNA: TGCGCCAGCAGCGGGGGACTAGCGGGCTACAATGAGCAGTTCTTC.

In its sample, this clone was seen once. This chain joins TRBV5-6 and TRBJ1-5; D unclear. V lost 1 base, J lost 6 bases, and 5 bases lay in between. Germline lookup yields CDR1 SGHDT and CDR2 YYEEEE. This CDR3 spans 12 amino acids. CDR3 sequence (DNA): TGTGCCAGCAGCTTGTTTCGTCAGCCCCAGCATTTT. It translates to CASSLFRQPQHF.

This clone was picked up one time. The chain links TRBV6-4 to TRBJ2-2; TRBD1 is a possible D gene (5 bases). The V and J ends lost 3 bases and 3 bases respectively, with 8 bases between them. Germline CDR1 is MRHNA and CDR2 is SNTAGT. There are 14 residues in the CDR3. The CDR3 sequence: CASSDSRDTGELFF. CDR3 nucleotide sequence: TGTGCCAGCAGTGATTCCAGGGACACCGGGGAGCTGTTTTTT.

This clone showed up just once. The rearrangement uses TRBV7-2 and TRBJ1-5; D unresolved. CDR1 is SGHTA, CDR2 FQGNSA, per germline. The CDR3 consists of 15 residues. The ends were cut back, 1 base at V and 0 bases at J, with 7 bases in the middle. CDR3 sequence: CASSLVGNSNQPQHF. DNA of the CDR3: TGTGCCAGCAGCTTAGTTGGGAATAGCAATCAGCCCCAGCATTTT.

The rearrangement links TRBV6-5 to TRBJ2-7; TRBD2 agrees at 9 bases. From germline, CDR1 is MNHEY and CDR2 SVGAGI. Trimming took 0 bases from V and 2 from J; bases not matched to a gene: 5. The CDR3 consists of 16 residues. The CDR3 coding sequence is TGTGCCAGCAGTTACTCGATGCTAGCGGGGACCTACGAGCAGTACTTC. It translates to CASSYSMLAGTYEQYF.

CDR3 bases: TGTGCCAGCAGCTTAACCCTAGTCCTGGAGACTGAAGCTTTCTTT. Its protein is CASSLTLVLETEAFF. The gene calls are TRBV7-2 and TRBJ1-1, with D unresolved. V lost 2 bases and J 5 bases, leaving 15 bases between the germline ends. The CDR3 contains 15 residues. Germline CDR1 reads SGHTA; CDR2 reads FQGNSA.

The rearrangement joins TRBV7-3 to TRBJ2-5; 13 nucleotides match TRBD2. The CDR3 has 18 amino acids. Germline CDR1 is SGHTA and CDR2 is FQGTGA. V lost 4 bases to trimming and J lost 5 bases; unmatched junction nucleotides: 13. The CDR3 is CASSSLGTSGRAVETQYF. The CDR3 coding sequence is TGTGCCAGCAGCTCCCTAGGCACTAGCGGGAGGGCCGTTGAGACCCAGTACTTC.

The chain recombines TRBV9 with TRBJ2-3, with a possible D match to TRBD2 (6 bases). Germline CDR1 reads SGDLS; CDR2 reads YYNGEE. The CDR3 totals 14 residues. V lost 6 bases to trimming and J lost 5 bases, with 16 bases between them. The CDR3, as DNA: TGTGCCAGCACCGTGGAGGGAGATCGAGATACGCAGTATTTT. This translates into CASTVEGDRDTQYF.

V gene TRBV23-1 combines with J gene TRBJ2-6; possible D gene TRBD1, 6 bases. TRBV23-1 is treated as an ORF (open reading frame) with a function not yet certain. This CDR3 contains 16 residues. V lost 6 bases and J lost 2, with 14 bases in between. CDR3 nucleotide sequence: TGCGCCAGCAGCGCACAGGGAAGTACTGGGGCCAACGTCCTGACTTTC. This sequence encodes CASSAQGSTGANVLTF.

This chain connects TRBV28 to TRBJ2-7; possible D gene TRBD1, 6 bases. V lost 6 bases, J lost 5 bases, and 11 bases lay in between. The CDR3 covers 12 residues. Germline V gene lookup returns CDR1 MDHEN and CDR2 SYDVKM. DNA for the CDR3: TGTGCCAGCAGACAGGGATCCCACGAGCAGTACTTC. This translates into CASRQGSHEQYF.

The DNA for the CDR3 is TGCGCCAGCAGCTATCGAGGCGTGGACACTGAAGCTTTCTTT. It specifies CASSYRGVDTEAFF. The chain combines TRBV5-1 with TRBJ1-1; D call uncertain. The CDR3 runs 14 residues. The ends were cut back, 3 bases at V and 3 bases at J, with 12 bases in the middle. Germline V gene lookup returns CDR1 SGHRS and CDR2 YFSETQ.

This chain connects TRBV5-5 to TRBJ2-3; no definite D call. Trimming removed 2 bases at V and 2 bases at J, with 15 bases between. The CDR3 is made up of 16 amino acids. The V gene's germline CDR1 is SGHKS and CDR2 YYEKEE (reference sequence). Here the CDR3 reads CASSFAVLTSTDTQYF. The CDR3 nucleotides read TGTGCCAGCAGCTTTGCGGTCCTTACCTCCACAGATACGCAGTATTTT.

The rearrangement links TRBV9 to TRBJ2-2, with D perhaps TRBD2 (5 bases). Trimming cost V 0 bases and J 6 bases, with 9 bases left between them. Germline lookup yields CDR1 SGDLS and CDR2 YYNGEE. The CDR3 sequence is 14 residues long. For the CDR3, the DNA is TGTGCCAGCAGCGTAGCGGGGTTGGCCGGGGAGCTGTTTTTT. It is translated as CASSVAGLAGELFF.

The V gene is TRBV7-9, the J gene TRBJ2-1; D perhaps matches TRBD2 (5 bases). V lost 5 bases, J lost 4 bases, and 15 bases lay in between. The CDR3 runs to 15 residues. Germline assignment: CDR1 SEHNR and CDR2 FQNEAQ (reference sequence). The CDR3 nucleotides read TGTGCCAGCAGCCTCCGGGGTGGAGAATACAATGAGCAGTTCTTC. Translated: CASSLRGGEYNEQFF.

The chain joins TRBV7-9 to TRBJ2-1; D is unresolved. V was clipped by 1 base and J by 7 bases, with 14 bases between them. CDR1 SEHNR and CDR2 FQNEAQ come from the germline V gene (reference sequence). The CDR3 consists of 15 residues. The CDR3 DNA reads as TGTGCCAGCAGCTTAGATCTCGGCACCAATAATGAGCAGTTCTTC. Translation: CASSLDLGTNNEQFF.

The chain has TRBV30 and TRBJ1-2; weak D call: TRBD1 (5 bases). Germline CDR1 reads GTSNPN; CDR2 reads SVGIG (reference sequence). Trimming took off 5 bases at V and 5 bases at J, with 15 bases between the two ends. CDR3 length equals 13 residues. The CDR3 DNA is TGTGCCTGGGCGGGACGGAAAAAATATGGCTACACCTTC. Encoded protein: CAWAGRKKYGYTF.

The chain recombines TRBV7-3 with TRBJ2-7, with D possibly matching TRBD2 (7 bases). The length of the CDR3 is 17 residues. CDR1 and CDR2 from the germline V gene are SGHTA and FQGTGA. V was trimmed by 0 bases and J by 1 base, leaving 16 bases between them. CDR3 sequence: CASSLTGGLYKSYEQYF. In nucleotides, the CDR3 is TGTGCCAGCAGCTTAACGGGGGGGCTATATAAGTCCTACGAGCAGTACTTC.

The CDR3 bases are TGTGCCAGCAGTTGGGGGGGGCGGAGCACCGGGGAGCTGTTTTTT. Its protein product is CASSWGGRSTGELFF. The V and J genes are TRBV28 and TRBJ2-2, with D possibly TRBD2 on 7 matching bases. CDR3 length: 15 amino acids. The ends were cut back, 4 bases at V and 4 bases at J, with 13 bases in the middle. CDR1 and CDR2 (germline): MDHEN, SYDVKM. Looking up the rest from reference TRBV28 and TRBJ2-2 gives the full variable domain: DVKVTQSSRYLVKRTGEKVFLECVQDMDHENMFWYRQDPGLGLRLIYFSYDVKMKEKGDIPEGYSVSREKKERFSLILESASTNQTSMYLCASSWGGRSTGELFFGEGSRLTVL.

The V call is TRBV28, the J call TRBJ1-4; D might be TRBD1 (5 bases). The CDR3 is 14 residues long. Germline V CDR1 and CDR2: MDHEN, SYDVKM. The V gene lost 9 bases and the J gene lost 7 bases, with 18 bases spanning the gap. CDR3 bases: TGTGCCAGAGTTCGACTGAGGGACGTTGAAAAACTGTTTTTT. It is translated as CARVRLRDVEKLFF.

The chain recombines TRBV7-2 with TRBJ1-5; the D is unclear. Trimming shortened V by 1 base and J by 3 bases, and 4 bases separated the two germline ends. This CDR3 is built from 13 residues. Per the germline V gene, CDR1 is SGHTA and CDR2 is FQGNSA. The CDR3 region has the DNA TGTGCCAGCAGCTTAGGGCCCAATCAGCCCCAGCATTTT. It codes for CASSLGPNQPQHF. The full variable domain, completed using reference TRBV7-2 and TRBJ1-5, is GAGVSQSPSNKVTEKGKDVELRCDPISGHTALYWYRQSLGQGLEFLIYFQGNSAPDKSGLPSDRFSAERTGGSVSTLTIQRTQQEDSAVYLCASSLGPNQPQHFGDGTRLSIL.

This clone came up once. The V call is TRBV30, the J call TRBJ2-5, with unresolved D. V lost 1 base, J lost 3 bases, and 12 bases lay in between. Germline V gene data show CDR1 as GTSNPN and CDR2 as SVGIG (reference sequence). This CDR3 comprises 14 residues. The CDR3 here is CAWSAPLNKETQYF. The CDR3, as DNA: TGTGCCTGGAGTGCTCCGCTAAATAAAGAGACCCAGTACTTC.

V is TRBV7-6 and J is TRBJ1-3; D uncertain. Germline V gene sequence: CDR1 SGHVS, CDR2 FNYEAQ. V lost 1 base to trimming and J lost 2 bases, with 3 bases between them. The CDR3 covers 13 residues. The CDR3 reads CASSLEAGNTIYF. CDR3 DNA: TGTGCCAGCAGCTTAGAGGCTGGAAACACCATATATTTT.

The CDR3 sequence is CASSLALSGGGSYEQYF. In nucleotides, the CDR3 is TGTGCCAGCAGCTTAGCGTTATCGGGCGGGGGGTCCTACGAGCAGTACTTC. This chain uses TRBV7-8 with TRBJ2-7, with 8 bases matching TRBD2. The ends lost 0 bases at V and 1 base at J; junction bases unmatched: 8. The CDR3 extends over 17 amino acids. Germline V gives CDR1 SGHVS, CDR2 FQNEAQ. The full variable domain, its missing parts supplied by reference TRBV7-8 and TRBJ2-7, is GAGVSQSPRYKVAKRGQDVALRCDPISGHVSLFWYQQALGQGPEFLTYFQNEAQLDKSGLPSDRFFAERPEGSVSTLKIQRTQQEDSAVYLCASSLALSGGGSYEQYFGPGTRLTVT.

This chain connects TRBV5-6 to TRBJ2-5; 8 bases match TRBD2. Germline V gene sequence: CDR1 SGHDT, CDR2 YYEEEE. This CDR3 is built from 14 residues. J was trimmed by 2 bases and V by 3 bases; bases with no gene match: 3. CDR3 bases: TGTGCCAGCAGCTCGCCGGGGGGGCAAGAGACCCAGTACTTC. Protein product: CASSSPGGQETQYF.

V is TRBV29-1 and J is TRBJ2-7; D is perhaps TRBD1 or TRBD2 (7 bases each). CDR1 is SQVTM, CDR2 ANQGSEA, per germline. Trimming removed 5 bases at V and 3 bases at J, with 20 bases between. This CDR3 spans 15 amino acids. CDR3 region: CSVQKTGEGFYEQYF. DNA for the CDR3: TGCAGCGTTCAGAAAACAGGGGAGGGGTTCTACGAGCAGTACTTC.